The entry below gives a single T cell receptor (beta chain) sequence along with its context. The antigen remains undetermined. The junction does not match germline at one end; this may be a read error. The sample originates from a study of Graves' ophthalmopathy and Graves' hyperthyroidism. Study-level points and caveats: Detection in blood was also observed for most expanded thyroid clonotypes above 0.001 frequency.

The CDR3 loop spans 14 amino acids. CDR1 and CDR2 from the germline V gene are SGDLS and YYNGEE. CAS ≥3, NOSPECS ≥4, moderate-to-severe activity and duration under 3 months marked donors with ophthalmopathy. Amplification of TCR beta CDR3 regions used RNA transcripts. The authors performed first-round RT-PCR with HTBI primers and then a second-round multiplex PCR. A single record per CDR3 protein comes from TCRdb applying MiXCR to the multiplex PCR reads. This table has over 650,000 distinct CDR3 sequences, just over 40% appearing once. Material: peripheral blood. The rearrangement uses TRBV9 and TRBJ1-1, with D perhaps TRBD1 (5 bases). This clonotype was sampled from an adult man with Graves' ophthalmopathy. CDR3 nucleotides: TGTGCCAGCAGCGTGAGCGGGGGGAACGCTGAAGCTTTCTTT. Residues: CASSVSGGNAEAFF. Drawing the rest from reference TRBV9 and TRBJ1-1, the complete variable domain is DSGVTQTPKHLITATGQRVTLRCSPRSGDLSVYWYQQSLDQGLQFLIQYYNGEERAKGNILERFSAQQFPDLHSELNLSSLELGDSALYFCASSVSGGNAEAFFGQGTRLTVV.